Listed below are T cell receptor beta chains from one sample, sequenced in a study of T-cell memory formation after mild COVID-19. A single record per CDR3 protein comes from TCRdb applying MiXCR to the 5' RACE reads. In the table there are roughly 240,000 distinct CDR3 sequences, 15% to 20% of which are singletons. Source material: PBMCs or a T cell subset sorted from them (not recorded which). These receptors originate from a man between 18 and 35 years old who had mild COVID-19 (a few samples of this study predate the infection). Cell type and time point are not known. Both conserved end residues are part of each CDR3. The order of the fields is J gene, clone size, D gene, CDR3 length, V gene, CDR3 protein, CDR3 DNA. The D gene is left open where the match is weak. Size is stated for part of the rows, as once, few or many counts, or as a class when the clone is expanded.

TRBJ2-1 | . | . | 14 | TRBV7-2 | CASSLLSPYNEQFF | TGTGCCAGCAGCTTACTAAGTCCCTACAATGAGCAGTTCTTC
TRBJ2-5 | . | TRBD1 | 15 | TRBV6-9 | CASQRDRGKQETQYF | TGTGCCAGCCAACGGGACAGGGGTAAACAAGAGACCCAGTACTTC
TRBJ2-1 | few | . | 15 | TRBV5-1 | CASSSGESSYNEQFF | TGCGCCAGCAGCTCGGGGGAGAGCTCCTACAATGAGCAGTTCTTC
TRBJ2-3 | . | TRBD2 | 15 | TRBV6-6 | CASSQTSGGGDTQYF | TGTGCCAGCAGCCAGACTAGCGGGGGTGGAGATACGCAGTATTTT
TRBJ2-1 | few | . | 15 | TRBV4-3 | CASSQDSFGGNEQFF | TGCGCCAGCAGCCAAGATTCCTTCGGGGGCAATGAGCAGTTCTTC
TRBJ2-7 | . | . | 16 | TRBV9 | CASSASTGTQPYEQYF | TGTGCCAGCAGCGCCAGTACCGGGACACAACCCTACGAGCAGTACTTC
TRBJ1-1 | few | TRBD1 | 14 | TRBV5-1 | CASSGGQGDTEAFF | TGCGCCAGCAGCGGGGGACAGGGCGACACTGAAGCTTTCTTT
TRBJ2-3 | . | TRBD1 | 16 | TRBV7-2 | CASSFRRTGGTDTQYF | TGTGCCAGCAGTTTCAGGCGGACAGGGGGCACAGATACGCAGTATTTT
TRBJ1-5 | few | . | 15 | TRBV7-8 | CASSLVGTSNQPQHF | TGTGCCAGCAGCTTAGTCGGCACCAGCAATCAGCCCCAGCATTTT
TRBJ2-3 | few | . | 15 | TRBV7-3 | CASSPSGVHTDTQYF | TGTGCCAGCAGCCCGTCAGGGGTCCACACAGATACGCAGTATTTT
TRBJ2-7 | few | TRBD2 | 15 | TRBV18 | CASSPTGLAAYEQYF | TGTGCCAGCTCGCCAACGGGACTAGCGGCCTACGAGCAGTACTTC
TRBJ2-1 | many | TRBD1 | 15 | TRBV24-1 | CATSDPGTGMNEQFF | TGTGCCACCAGTGACCCGGGGACAGGGATGAATGAGCAGTTCTTC
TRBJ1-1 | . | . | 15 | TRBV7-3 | CASSPTTTGGTEAFF | TGTGCCAGCAGTCCCACTACGACAGGAGGGACTGAAGCTTTCTTT
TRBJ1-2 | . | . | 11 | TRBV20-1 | CSANGAYGYTF | TGCAGTGCCAACGGCGCCTATGGCTACACCTTC
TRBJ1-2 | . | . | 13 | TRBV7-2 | CASSLAWGNGYTF | TGTGCCAGCAGCTTAGCGTGGGGAAATGGCTACACCTTC
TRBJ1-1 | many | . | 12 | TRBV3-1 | CASSQLGTEAFF | TGTGCCAGCAGCCAATTAGGGACAGAAGCTTTCTTT
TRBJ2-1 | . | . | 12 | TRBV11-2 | CASSTPAGFAFF | TGTGCCAGCAGCACCCCCGCAGGGTTCGCGTTCTTC
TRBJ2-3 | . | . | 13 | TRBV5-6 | CASSLGVPDTQYF | TGTGCCAGCAGCTTGGGTGTGCCAGATACGCAGTATTTT
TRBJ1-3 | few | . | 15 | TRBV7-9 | CASTAWQRSGNTIYF | TGTGCCAGCACTGCCTGGCAGCGCTCTGGAAACACCATATATTTT
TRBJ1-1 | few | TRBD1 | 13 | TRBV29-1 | CSAFGQGETEAFF | TGCAGCGCCTTTGGACAGGGGGAGACTGAAGCTTTCTTT
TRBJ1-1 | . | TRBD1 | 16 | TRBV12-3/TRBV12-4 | CASSLERGQGNTEAFF | TGTGCCAGCAGTTTAGAGCGGGGACAGGGTAACACTGAAGCTTTCTTT
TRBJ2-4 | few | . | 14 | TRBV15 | CATSRPRTGNIQYF | TGTGCCACCAGCAGACCTCGGACGGGGAACATTCAGTACTTC
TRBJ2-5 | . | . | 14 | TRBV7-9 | CASSSTGGEETQYF | TGTGCCAGCAGCTCCACAGGAGGTGAAGAGACCCAGTACTTC
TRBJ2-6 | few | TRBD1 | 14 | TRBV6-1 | CASSVHRGTSPLTF | TGTGCCAGCAGCGTACACAGGGGGACCTCGCCCTTGACTTTC
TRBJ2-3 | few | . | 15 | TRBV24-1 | CATSDPGTVGDTQYF | TGTGCCACCAGTGACCCCGGTACGGTAGGAGATACGCAGTATTTT
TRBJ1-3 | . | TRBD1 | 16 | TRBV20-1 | CSARDPSGTDGNTIYF | TGCAGTGCTCGAGATCCCTCCGGGACAGACGGAAACACCATATATTTT
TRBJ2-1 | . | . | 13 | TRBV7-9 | CASSLVPANEQFF | TGTGCCAGCAGCTTAGTACCCGCCAATGAGCAGTTCTTC
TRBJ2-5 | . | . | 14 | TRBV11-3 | CASSLEGLGETQYF | TGTGCCAGCAGCTTAGAGGGCCTCGGCGAGACCCAGTACTTC
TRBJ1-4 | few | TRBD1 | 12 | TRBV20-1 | CVATGDVEKLFF | TGCGTAGCGACAGGGGATGTTGAAAAACTGTTTTTT
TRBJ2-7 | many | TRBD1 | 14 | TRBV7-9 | CASSRTGGSYEQYF | TGTGCCAGCAGCAGGACAGGGGGCTCCTACGAGCAGTACTTC
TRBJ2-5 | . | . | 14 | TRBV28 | CASSGEVVLETQYF | TGTGCCAGCAGCGGGGAGGTAGTTTTAGAGACCCAGTACTTC
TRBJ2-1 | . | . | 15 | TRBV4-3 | CASSQGGPQSNEQFF | TGCGCCAGCAGCCAAGGAGGGCCCCAAAGTAATGAGCAGTTCTTC